This T cell receptor (beta chain) was obtained from a study of cytomegalovirus exposure and HLA in healthy donors. Study outcomes and limitations: Researchers catalogued 150 or so TCR beta chains as cytomegalovirus-associated. Accurate prediction of most subjects' HLA-A and HLA-B alleles from TCR beta sequences was reported.

This CDR3 region has 13 residues. CDR1 is SGHTA, CDR2 FQGNSA, per germline. V was clipped by 2 bases and J by 13 bases, with 12 bases between them. Healthy people donating bone marrow made up the donors. On this clone itself: Its antigen is as yet unknown.

PCR employed 60 Vbeta and 13 Jbeta primers. Method: immunoSEQ multiplex PCR; TCRdb's copy keeps in-frame clones and lacks some. The sample has some 150,000 clones, under 10% seen once. This TCR derives from a woman between 40 and 50 years old in good health and CMV-seropositive. The chain is built from TRBV7-2 and TRBJ1-6, with D possibly being TRBD1 (5 bases). Material: PBMCs. The CDR3 is CASSLQQGSPLHF. DNA for the CDR3: TGTGCCAGCAGCTTACAGCAGGGCTCCCCCCTCCACTTT.